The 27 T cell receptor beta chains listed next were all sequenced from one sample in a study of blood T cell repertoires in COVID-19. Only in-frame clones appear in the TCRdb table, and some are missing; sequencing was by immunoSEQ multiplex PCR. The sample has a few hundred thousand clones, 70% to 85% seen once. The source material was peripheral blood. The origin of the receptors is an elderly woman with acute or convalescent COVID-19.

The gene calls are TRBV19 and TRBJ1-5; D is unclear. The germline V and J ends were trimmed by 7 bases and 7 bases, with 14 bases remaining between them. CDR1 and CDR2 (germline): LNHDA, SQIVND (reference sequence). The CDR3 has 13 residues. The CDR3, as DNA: TGTGCCAGTACCGATAGGGCGGGACAGCCCCAGCATTTT. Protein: CASTDRAGQPQHF.

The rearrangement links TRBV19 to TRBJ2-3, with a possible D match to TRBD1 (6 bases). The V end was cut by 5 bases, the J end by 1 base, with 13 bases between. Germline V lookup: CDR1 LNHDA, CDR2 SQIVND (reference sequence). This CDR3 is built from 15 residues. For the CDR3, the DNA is TGTGCCAGTAGTGTCGACAGGTCTGGCACAGATACGCAGTATTTT. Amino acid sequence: CASSVDRSGTDTQYF.

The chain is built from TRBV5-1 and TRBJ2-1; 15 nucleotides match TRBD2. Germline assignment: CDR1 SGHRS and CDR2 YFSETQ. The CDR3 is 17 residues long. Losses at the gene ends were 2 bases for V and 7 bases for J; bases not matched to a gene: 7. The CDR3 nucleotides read TGCGCCAGCAGCTTTCCGAATGGACTAGCGGGGGGGAATGAGCAGTTCTTC. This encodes CASSFPNGLAGGNEQFF.

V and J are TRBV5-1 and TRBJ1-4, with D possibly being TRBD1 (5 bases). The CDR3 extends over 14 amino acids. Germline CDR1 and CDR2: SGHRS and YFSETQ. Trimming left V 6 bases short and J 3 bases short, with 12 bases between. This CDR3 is CASTTQGPNEKLFF. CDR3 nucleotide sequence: TGCGCCAGCACTACTCAGGGTCCTAATGAAAAACTGTTTTTT.

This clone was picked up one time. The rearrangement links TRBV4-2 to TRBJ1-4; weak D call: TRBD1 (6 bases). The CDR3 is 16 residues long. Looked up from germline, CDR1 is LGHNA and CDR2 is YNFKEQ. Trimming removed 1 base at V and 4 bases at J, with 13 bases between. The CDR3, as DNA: TGTGCCAGCAGCCAAGTAACAGGACAGAGTAATGAAAAACTGTTTTTT. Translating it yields CASSQVTGQSNEKLFF.

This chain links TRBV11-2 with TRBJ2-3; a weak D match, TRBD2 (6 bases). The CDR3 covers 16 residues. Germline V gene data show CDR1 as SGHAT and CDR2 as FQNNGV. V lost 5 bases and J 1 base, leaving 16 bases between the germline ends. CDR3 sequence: CASSQRGGRGTDTQYF. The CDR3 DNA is TGTGCCAGCAGCCAGCGTGGAGGGCGAGGCACAGATACGCAGTATTTT.

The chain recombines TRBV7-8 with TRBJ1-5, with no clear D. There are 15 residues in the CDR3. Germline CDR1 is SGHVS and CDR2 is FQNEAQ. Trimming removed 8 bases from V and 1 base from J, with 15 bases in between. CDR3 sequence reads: CASCSDGLSNQPQHF. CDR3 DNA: TGTGCCAGCTGTTCCGACGGACTAAGCAATCAGCCCCAGCATTTT.

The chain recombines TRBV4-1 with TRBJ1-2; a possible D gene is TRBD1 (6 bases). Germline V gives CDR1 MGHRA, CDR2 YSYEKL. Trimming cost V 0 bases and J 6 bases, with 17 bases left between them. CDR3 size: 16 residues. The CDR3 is CASSQDLWGRVDGYTF. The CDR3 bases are TGCGCCAGCAGCCAAGATCTGTGGGGGCGAGTGGATGGCTACACCTTC.

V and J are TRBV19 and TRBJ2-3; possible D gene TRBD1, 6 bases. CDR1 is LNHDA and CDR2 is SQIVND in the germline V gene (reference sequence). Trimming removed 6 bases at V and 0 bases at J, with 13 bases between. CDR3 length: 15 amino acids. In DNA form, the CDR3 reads TGTGCCAGTAGAAACCGACAGGAAAGCACAGATACGCAGTATTTT. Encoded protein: CASRNRQESTDTQYF.

The CDR3 reads CASSVARAGGGELFF. The CDR3 DNA reads as TGTGCCAGCAGCGTAGCTCGGGCGGGAGGCGGGGAGCTGTTTTTT. The rearrangement joins TRBV9 to TRBJ2-2, with 8 positions matching TRBD2. CDR1 SGDLS and CDR2 YYNGEE come from the germline V gene. V shed 0 bases and J 7 bases; nucleotides not matched to a gene: 5. The CDR3 is 15 amino acids. The full variable domain, with the rest looked up from reference TRBV9 and TRBJ2-2, is DSGVTQTPKHLITATGQRVTLRCSPRSGDLSVYWYQQSLDQGLQFLIQYYNGEERAKGNILERFSAQQFPDLHSELNLSSLELGDSALYFCASSVARAGGGELFFGEGSRLTVL.

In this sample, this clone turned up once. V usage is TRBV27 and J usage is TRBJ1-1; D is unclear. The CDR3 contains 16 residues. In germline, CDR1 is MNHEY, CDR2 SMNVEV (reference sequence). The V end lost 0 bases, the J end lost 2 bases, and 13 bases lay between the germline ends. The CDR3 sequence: CASSLSAVFFNTEAFF. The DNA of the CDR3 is TGTGCCAGCAGTTTATCGGCAGTTTTCTTCAACACTGAAGCTTTCTTT.

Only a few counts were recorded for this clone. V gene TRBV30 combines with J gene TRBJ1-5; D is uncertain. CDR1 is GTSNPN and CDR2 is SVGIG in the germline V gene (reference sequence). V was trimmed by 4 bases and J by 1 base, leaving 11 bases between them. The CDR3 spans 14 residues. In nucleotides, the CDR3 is TGTGCCTGGAATCGAGGCCTCAGCAATCAGCCCCAGCATTTT. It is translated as CAWNRGLSNQPQHF.

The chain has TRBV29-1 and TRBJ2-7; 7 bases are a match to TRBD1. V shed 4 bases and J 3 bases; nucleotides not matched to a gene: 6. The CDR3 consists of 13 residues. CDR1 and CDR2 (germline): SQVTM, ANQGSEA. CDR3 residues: CSVGTGGFYEQYF. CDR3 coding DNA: TGCAGCGTTGGGACAGGCGGGTTCTACGAGCAGTACTTC.

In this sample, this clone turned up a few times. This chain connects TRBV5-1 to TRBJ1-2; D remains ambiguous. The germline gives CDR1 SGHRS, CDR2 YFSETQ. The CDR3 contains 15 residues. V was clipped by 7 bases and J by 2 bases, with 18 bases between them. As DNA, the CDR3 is TGCGCCAGCCACGCGAGAACCTCGGGGAACTATGGCTACACCTTC. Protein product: CASHARTSGNYGYTF.

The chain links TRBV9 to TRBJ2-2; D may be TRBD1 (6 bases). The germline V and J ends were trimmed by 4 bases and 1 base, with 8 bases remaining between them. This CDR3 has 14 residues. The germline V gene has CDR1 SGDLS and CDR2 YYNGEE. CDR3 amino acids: CASSPDRNTGELFF. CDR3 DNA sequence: TGTGCCAGCAGCCCGGACAGGAACACCGGGGAGCTGTTTTTT.

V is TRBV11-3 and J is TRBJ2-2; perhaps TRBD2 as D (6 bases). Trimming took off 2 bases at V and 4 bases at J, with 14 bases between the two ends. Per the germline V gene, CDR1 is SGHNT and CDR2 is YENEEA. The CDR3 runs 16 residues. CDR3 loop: CASSLMGFGGTGELFF. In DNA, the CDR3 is TGTGCCAGCAGCTTAATGGGGTTCGGGGGCACCGGGGAGCTGTTTTTT.

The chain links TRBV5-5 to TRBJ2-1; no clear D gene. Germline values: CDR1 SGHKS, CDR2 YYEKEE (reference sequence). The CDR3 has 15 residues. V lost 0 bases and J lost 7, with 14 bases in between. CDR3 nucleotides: TGTGCCAGCAGCTTGGCGTCAGGAATTTGGAATGAGCAGTTCTTC. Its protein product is CASSLASGIWNEQFF.

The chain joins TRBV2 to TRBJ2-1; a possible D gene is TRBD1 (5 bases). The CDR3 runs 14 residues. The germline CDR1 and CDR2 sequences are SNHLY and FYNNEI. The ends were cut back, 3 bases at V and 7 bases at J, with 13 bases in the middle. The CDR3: CASSDAGKGNEQFF. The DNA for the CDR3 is TGTGCCAGCAGTGACGCAGGGAAGGGAAATGAGCAGTTCTTC.

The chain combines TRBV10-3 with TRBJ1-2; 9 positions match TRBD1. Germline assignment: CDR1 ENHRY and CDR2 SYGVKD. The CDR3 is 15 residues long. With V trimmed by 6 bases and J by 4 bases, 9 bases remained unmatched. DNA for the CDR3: TGTGCCATCAGCCCGGGACAGGGAGTTCCCTATGGCTACACCTTC. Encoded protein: CAISPGQGVPYGYTF.

CDR3 nucleotides: TGTGCCAGCAGCTCCCGGGACAGGATATATGGCTACACCTTC. Translated: CASSSRDRIYGYTF. This chain connects TRBV5-4 to TRBJ1-2; TRBD1 matches at 8 bases. There are 14 residues in the CDR3. CDR1 is SGHNT and CDR2 is YYREEE in the germline V gene (reference sequence). V shed 3 bases, J shed 5 bases, and the junction held 6 bases outside the gene matches.

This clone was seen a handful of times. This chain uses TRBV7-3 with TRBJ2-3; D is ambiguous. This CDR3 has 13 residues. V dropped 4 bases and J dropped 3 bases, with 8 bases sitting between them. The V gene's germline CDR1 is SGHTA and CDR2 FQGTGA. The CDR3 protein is CASSSGSTDTQYF. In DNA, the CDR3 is TGTGCCAGCAGCTCCGGTAGTACAGATACGCAGTATTTT.

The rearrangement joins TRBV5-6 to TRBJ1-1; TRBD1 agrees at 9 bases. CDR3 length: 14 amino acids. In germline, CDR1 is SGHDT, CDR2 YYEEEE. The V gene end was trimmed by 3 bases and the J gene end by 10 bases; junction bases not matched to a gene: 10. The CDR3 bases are TGTGCCAGCAGCTCCCGGGACAGGGTTCGTCGAGCTTTCTTT. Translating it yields CASSSRDRVRRAFF.

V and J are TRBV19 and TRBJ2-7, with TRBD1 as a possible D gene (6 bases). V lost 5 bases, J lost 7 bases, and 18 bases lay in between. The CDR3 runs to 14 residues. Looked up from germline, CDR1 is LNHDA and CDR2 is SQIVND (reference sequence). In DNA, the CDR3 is TGTGCCAGTAGTGGCGCAGGGGCATCGGGTGAGCAGTACTTC. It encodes CASSGAGASGEQYF.

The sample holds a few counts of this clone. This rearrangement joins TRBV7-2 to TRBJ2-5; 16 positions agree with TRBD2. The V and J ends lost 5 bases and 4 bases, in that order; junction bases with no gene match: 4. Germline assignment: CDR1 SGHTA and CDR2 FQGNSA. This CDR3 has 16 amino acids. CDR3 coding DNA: TGTGCCAGCAGCGGTGGGACTAGCGGGGGGGCAGAGACCCAGTACTTC. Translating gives CASSGGTSGGAETQYF.

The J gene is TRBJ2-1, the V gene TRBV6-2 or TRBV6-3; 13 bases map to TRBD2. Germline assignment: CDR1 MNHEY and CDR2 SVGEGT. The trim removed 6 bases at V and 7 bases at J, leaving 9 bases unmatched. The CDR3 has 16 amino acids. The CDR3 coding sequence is TGTGCCAGCAGCCAAATACCGGGACTAGCGGGAAATGAGCAGTTCTTC. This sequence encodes CASSQIPGLAGNEQFF.

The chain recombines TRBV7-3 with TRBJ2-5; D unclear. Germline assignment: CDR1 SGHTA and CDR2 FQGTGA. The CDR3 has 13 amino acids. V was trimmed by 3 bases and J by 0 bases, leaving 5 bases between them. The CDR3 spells CASSLSYQETQYF. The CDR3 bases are TGTGCCAGCAGCTTGTCCTACCAAGAGACCCAGTACTTC.

CDR3 DNA: TGCGCCAGCAGCCGATGGGACTTCACCGTCTACAATGAGCAGTTCTTC. Encoded protein: CASSRWDFTVYNEQFF. This rearrangement joins TRBV4-1 to TRBJ2-1, with D maybe TRBD2 (6 bases). Trimming pared 4 bases from V and 3 bases from J, leaving 16 bases between. The CDR3 is made up of 16 amino acids. CDR1 is MGHRA and CDR2 is YSYEKL in the germline V gene.